Sequencing of this T cell receptor beta chain was carried out in a study of blood T cell repertoires in COVID-19. TCRdb's table, derived via immunoSEQ multiplex PCR, lists solely in-frame clones and lacks some. Counted here are about 210,000 clones, 90% to 95% occurring once; the ten biggest clones make up about 1.3%. The germline gives CDR1 KGHSH, CDR2 LQKENI. Trimming took 3 bases from V and 0 from J; bases not matched to a gene: 4. The CDR3 totals 15 residues. This sequence joins TRBV18 and TRBJ2-7; 8 positions match TRBD1. The clonotype comes from a man aged 25 to 40 with acute or convalescent COVID-19. The sample was peripheral blood. Here the CDR3 reads CASSPWDRSSYEQYF. CDR3 DNA: TGTGCCAGCTCACCTTGGGACAGGAGCTCCTACGAGCAGTACTTC.